Presented here are 30 T cell receptor beta chains from one specimen sequenced in a study of CD8+CD57+ T cells in acquired aplastic anemia. The use of genomic DNA as template underpinned the TCR beta VDJ and CDR3 profiling. Each CDR3 protein is one row after TCRdb ran MiXCR on the reads. The table includes approximately 160,000 distinct CDR3 sequences, around 43% detected once. Only patients with CD8+CD57+ cell expansion on flow cytometry were chosen for sequencing. The sequencing input was sorted CD4+, CD8+, or CD8+CD57+ T cells (not recorded which) from PBMCs. Receptors originate from a human donor with aplastic anemia.

Only a few counts were recorded for this clonotype. The chain uses TRBV5-6 and TRBJ2-5; a possible D gene is TRBD1 (5 bases). CDR3 length: 17 amino acids. Between the trimmed V and J ends, which lost 2 bases and 2 bases, there was a span of 19 bases. The germline V gene encodes CDR1 SGHDT and CDR2 YYEEEE. Here the CDR3 DNA reads TGTGCCAGCAGCTTTCGGGTACGACAGCAAATTCAAGAGACCCAGTACTTC. Amino acids: CASSFRVRQQIQETQYF.

This clonotype was recorded at least ten times. The V gene is TRBV7-9, the J gene TRBJ1-4; 7 nucleotides align to TRBD1. The CDR3 covers 14 residues. The junction had 7 bases not matched to a gene; V was cut back by 5 bases and J by 7 bases. Germline V lookup: CDR1 SEHNR, CDR2 FQNEAQ (reference sequence). CDR3 residues: CASSPGQGGEKLFF. Written as DNA, the CDR3 is TGTGCCAGCAGCCCCGGCCAGGGGGGTGAAAAACTGTTTTTT.

The chain recombines TRBV14 with TRBJ2-7, with D unclear. This CDR3 comprises 11 residues. Germline V lookup: CDR1 SGHDN, CDR2 FVKESK. Trimming took off 10 bases at V and 7 bases at J, with 14 bases between the two ends. CDR3 amino acids: CATSDLREQYV. Here the CDR3 DNA reads TGTGCCACCAGTGATTTGAGGGAGCAGTACGTC.

The CDR3 sequence: CASRTGTGGRDPYGYTF. Written as DNA, the CDR3 is TGTGCCAGCAGAACCGGGACAGGGGGCCGAGATCCTTATGGCTACACCTTC. The rearrangement uses TRBV6-1 and TRBJ1-2; 12 bases are a match to TRBD1. This CDR3 has 17 residues. Germline values: CDR1 MNHNS, CDR2 SASEGT. V gave up 6 bases and J gave up 5 bases; unmatched junction bases: 13.

The chain couples TRBV25-1 to TRBJ2-7, with no clear D. Looked up from germline, CDR1 is MGHDK and CDR2 is SYGVNS. This CDR3 comprises 15 residues. V gave up 3 bases and J gave up 3 bases, with 15 bases separating them. Written as DNA, the CDR3 is TGTGCCAGCAGTGAGGGGAACAAGGGAATCTACGAGCAGTACTTC. Encoded protein: CASSEGNKGIYEQYF.

The chain employs TRBV7-6 and TRBJ1-6; no clear D. The V and J ends lost 1 base and 6 bases respectively, with 4 bases between them. CDR3 length: 13 residues. The germline gives CDR1 SGHVS, CDR2 FNYEAQ. The chain's CDR3 is CASSLVTNSPLHF. The CDR3 nucleotides are TGTGCCAGCAGCTTAGTAACTAATTCACCCCTCCACTTT.

V usage is TRBV20-1 and J usage is TRBJ2-1; 7 nucleotides agree with TRBD2. Unmatched junction bases numbered 3, after V lost 7 bases and J lost 6 bases. Germline loops: CDR1 DFQATT, CDR2 SNEGSKA (reference sequence). There are 11 residues in the CDR3. CDR3 sequence: CSEGGGNEQFF. The CDR3 coding sequence is TGCAGTGAGGGCGGGGGCAATGAGCAGTTCTTC.

This clonotype is judged medium-sized (0.01 to 0.1%). This rearrangement joins TRBV10-1 to TRBJ1-6, with D unclear. This CDR3 is built from 13 residues. Germline loops: CDR1 WNHNN, CDR2 SYGVQD (reference sequence). V lost 9 bases and J 1 base, leaving 7 bases between the germline ends. The CDR3 sequence: CASRKSYNSPLHF. The DNA of the CDR3 is TGCGCCAGTCGGAAGTCCTATAATTCACCCCTCCACTTT.

The chain recombines TRBV11-2 with TRBJ2-1; TRBD2 matches at 11 bases. Germline V gene data show CDR1 as SGHAT and CDR2 as FQNNGV. V shed 8 bases, J shed 1 base, and the junction held 13 bases outside the gene matches. There are 18 residues in the CDR3. The CDR3, as DNA: TGTGCCAGCGGCAGGGGGACTAGCGGCATTAAATCCTACAATGAGCAGTTCTTC. Encoded protein: CASGRGTSGIKSYNEQFF.

This chain connects TRBV5-1 to TRBJ1-6, with 7 bases matching TRBD1. The CDR3 totals 15 residues. V trimming: 0 bases; J trimming: 8 bases; junction bases outside the gene matches: 5. Germline assignment: CDR1 SGHRS and CDR2 YFSETQ. The CDR3 spells CASSLGQGRDSPLHF. The CDR3 DNA reads as TGCGCCAGCAGCTTGGGACAGGGAAGAGATTCACCCCTCCACTTT.

This clonotype was detected ten times or more. A read error may account for a junction end that differs from germline. The chain joins TRBV6-1 to TRBJ2-1; D tentatively fits TRBD1 or TRBD2 (5 bases each). The CDR3 loop spans 14 amino acids. The germline V gene has CDR1 MNHNS and CDR2 SASEGT. The DNA for the CDR3 is TGTGCTAGCAAACGAGGGGTCTCCTACAATGAGCAGTTCTTC. Its protein is CASKRGVSYNEQFF.

The V call is TRBV7-2, the J call TRBJ1-2; the D is unclear. V was clipped by 5 bases and J by 8 bases, with 12 bases between them. The V gene's germline CDR1 is SGHTA and CDR2 FQGNSA. The CDR3 contains 12 residues. The CDR3 loop reads CASSPSVGGYTF. The CDR3 coding sequence is TGTGCCAGCAGCCCCTCGGTGGGCGGCTACACCTTC.

The rearrangement links TRBV5-1 to TRBJ2-3; 10 bases line up with TRBD2. Trimming took 0 bases from V and 6 from J; bases not matched to a gene: 4. Germline V gene sequence: CDR1 SGHRS, CDR2 YFSETQ. This CDR3 comprises 15 residues. CDR3 sequence reads: CASSLAEGLADTQYF. CDR3 DNA: TGCGCCAGCAGCTTGGCTGAGGGACTAGCGGATACGCAGTATTTT.

V and J are TRBV2 and TRBJ2-5, with D tentatively TRBD1 (6 bases). V was trimmed by 5 bases and J by 5 bases, leaving 15 bases between them. Germline CDR1 SNHLY, CDR2 FYNNEI. This CDR3 has 14 residues. CDR3 in amino acids: CASSLQGQGETQYF. DNA of the CDR3: TGTGCCAGCAGTCTTCAGGGGCAGGGTGAGACCCAGTACTTC.

In this sample, this clonotype turned up many times. The gene calls are TRBV5-8 and TRBJ1-2; TRBD1 agrees at 11 bases. This CDR3 has 13 residues. Germline V gives CDR1 SGHTS, CDR2 YDEGEE. After removal of 4 bases from V and 6 bases from J, the junction contained 2 bases not matched to a gene. CDR3 sequence reads: CASSMDRGHGYTF. The CDR3 DNA is TGTGCCAGCAGCATGGACAGGGGGCATGGCTACACCTTC.

This clonotype was detected ten times or more. The genes are TRBV6-5 and TRBJ1-4; the D is unclear. CDR1 MNHEY and CDR2 SVGAGI come from the germline V gene. The CDR3 runs 15 residues. V dropped 3 bases and J dropped 5 bases, with 13 bases sitting between them. The CDR3 sequence: CASSYTRTRNEKLFF. DNA for the CDR3: TGTGCCAGCAGTTATACCAGGACTAGGAATGAAAAACTGTTTTTT.

About this clonotype itself: It may be a read error: a sequence one base away is much more abundant. V and J are TRBV5-1 and TRBJ2-5; 12 nucleotides align to TRBD1. Germline V gene lookup returns CDR1 SGHRS and CDR2 YFSETQ. V gave up 6 bases and J gave up 6 bases; unmatched junction bases: 3. CDR3 size: 13 residues. The CDR3 DNA reads TGCGCCAGCACCGGGACAGGGGGCAAGACCCAGTACTTC. The encoded protein is CASTGTGGKTQYF.

This clonotype has ten or more counts. J is TRBJ2-2 and V is TRBV7-9; D not resolved. Germline V gene lookup returns CDR1 SEHNR and CDR2 FQNEAQ (reference sequence). This CDR3 contains 15 residues. V gave up 1 base and J gave up 2 bases, with 8 bases separating them. This chain's CDR3 is CASSLGPINTGELFF. For the CDR3, the DNA is TGTGCCAGCAGCTTAGGACCGATAAACACCGGGGAGCTGTTTTTT.

There are a few counts of this clonotype. A read error may be the cause here, since a much bigger clone is one base away. The chain couples TRBV5-1 to TRBJ2-1; perhaps TRBD2 as D (5 bases). The CDR3 is 17 amino acids. The germline gives CDR1 SGHRS, CDR2 YFSETQ. CDR3 DNA: TGCGCCGGCAGCTCCATTATCGAGACTACCCTCCGAAATGAGCAGTTCTTC. Translation gives CAGSSIIETTLRNEQFF. The full variable domain, rest sourced from reference TRBV5-1 and TRBJ2-1, is KAGVTQTPRYLIKTRGQQVTLSCSPISGHRSVSWYQQTPGQGLQFLFEYFSETQRNKGNFPGRFSGRQFSNSRSEMNVSTLELGDSALYLCAGSSIIETTLRNEQFFGPGTRLTVL.

In this sample, this clonotype turned up many times. The V call is TRBV29-1, the J call TRBJ1-1; 7 bases fit TRBD1. This CDR3 has 13 residues. The J segment lost 4 bases and the V segment lost 6 bases, leaving 8 bases of the junction unmatched. Germline CDR1 is SQVTM and CDR2 is ANQGSEA. CDR3 amino acids: CSVLRGPVTEAFF. The CDR3 region has the DNA TGCAGCGTGTTGAGGGGGCCCGTCACTGAAGCTTTCTTT.

The chain uses TRBV29-1 and TRBJ1-5; a weak D match, TRBD1 (5 bases). Trimming stripped 4 bases from V and 0 bases from J, with 7 bases between. The germline V gene encodes CDR1 SQVTM and CDR2 ANQGSEA. The CDR3 length is 13 residues. CDR3: CSVGDLSNQPQHF. CDR3 nucleotide sequence: TGCAGCGTTGGGGACCTTAGCAATCAGCCCCAGCATTTT.

The chain couples TRBV29-1 to TRBJ1-1; D gene uncertain. The V gene lost 0 bases and the J gene lost 1 base, with 6 bases spanning the gap. Germline assignment: CDR1 SQVTM and CDR2 ANQGSEA. This CDR3 comprises 13 residues. This chain's CDR3 is CSVEEMGNTEAFF. In DNA, the CDR3 is TGCAGCGTTGAAGAAATGGGGAACACTGAAGCTTTCTTT. The variable domain in full, with the rest retrieved from reference TRBV29-1 and TRBJ1-1, is SAVISQKPSRDICQRGTSLTIQCQVDSQVTMMFWYRQQPGQSLTLIATANQGSEATYESGFVIDKFPISRPNLTFSTLTVSNMSPEDSSIYLCSVEEMGNTEAFFGQGTRLTVV.

This clonotype is a singleton in its sample. V gene TRBV2 combines with J gene TRBJ1-5; tentatively, D is TRBD1 (5 bases). Trimming removed 6 bases from V and 1 base from J, with 10 bases in between. CDR3 length: 14 amino acids. Germline loops: CDR1 SNHLY, CDR2 FYNNEI. CDR3 region: CASSGTLSNQPQHF. The CDR3 bases are TGTGCCAGCAGCGGGACCCTAAGCAATCAGCCCCAGCATTTT.

By its share, this clonotype is medium-sized. CDR3 DNA sequence: TGTGCCACCAGTGACTCCATGGAACCCTATGGCTACACCTTC. It is translated as CATSDSMEPYGYTF. The chain joins TRBV24-1 to TRBJ1-2; D unclear. Per germline, CDR1 KGHDR and CDR2 SFDVKD. Trimming shortened V by 4 bases and J by 4 bases, and 12 bases separated the two germline ends. CDR3 length equals 14 residues.

In its sample, this clonotype was seen many times. This chain uses TRBV6-1 with TRBJ2-7, with a weak D call TRBD1 (6 bases). From germline, CDR1 is MNHNS and CDR2 SASEGT. The CDR3 is 15 amino acids. V lost 6 bases and J lost 0, with 15 bases in between. CDR3 amino acids: CASSLIQGSSYEQYV. CDR3 in DNA: TGTGCCAGCAGCCTGATACAGGGTTCCTCCTACGAGCAGTACGTC.

The V gene is TRBV15, the J gene TRBJ2-7, with TRBD1 matching over 8 bases. Germline assignment: CDR1 LNHNV and CDR2 YYDKDF (reference sequence). CDR3 length: 14 residues. J was trimmed by 4 bases and V by 10 bases; bases with no gene match: 12. CDR3 sequence: CASSYPGQGYEQYV. As DNA, the CDR3 is TGTGCCAGCAGTTATCCCGGACAGGGATACGAGCAGTACGTC.

This clonotype was detected only a few times. The chain couples TRBV24-1 to TRBJ2-3; D unresolved. Trimming shortened V by 2 bases and J by 5 bases, and 7 bases separated the two germline ends. CDR1 and CDR2 (germline): KGHDR, SFDVKD. This CDR3 comprises 13 residues. The CDR3 DNA reads TGTGCCACCAGTGATTGGAGAGGAGATACGCAGTATTTT. Its protein product is CATSDWRGDTQYF.

This clonotype has a handful of counts. This sequence may be a read error, since a much larger clone differs from it by one base. The V call is TRBV11-2, the J call TRBJ2-1; D tentatively reads TRBD1 or TRBD2 (5 bases each). The CDR3 consists of 14 residues. CDR1 and CDR2 (germline): SGHAT, FQNNGV. Trimming stripped 6 bases from V and 6 bases from J, with 15 bases between. The CDR3 region is CASREAFGANEQFF. The CDR3 DNA reads TGTGCCAGCAGGGAGGCCTTTGGGGCCAATGAGCAGTTCTTC.

This clonotype was counted ten times or more. In DNA, the CDR3 is TGTGCCTGCCAGCGGGAGGGAACCTACGAGCAGTACGTC. Amino acid sequence: CACQREGTYEQYV. This chain connects TRBV2 to TRBJ2-7; 10 bases are a match to TRBD2. This CDR3 contains 13 residues. CDR1 SNHLY and CDR2 FYNNEI come from the germline V gene. J gave up 2 bases and V 11 bases, and 6 bases lay outside the gene matches.

The chain is built from TRBV18 and TRBJ2-5, with TRBD1 matching 7 bases. This CDR3 has 14 amino acids. Trimming took 2 bases from V and 5 from J; bases not matched to a gene: 5. CDR1 and CDR2 from the germline V gene are KGHSH and LQKENI. The CDR3 DNA reads as TGTGCCAGCTCACCAAACAGGGGTTATGAGACCCAGTACTTC. This translates into CASSPNRGYETQYF.